The rows below give T cell receptor beta chains drawn from one sample of a study of blood T cells in healthy people across ages. TCRdb reprocessed the 5' RACE reads via MiXCR and lists one record per CDR3 protein. The table includes roughly 1.9 million distinct CDR3 sequences, about two fifths detected once. The source material was blood. The receptors were sampled from a human donor in good health. The CDR3 runs from the conserved cysteine through the conserved F or W. The D gene is left open where the match is weak. Size is stated for part of the rows, as once, few or many counts, or as a class when the clone is expanded.

TRBV20-1	NA	NA	TRBJ2-5	CSARALASGVGQETQYF	TGCAGTGCTAGAGCGCTCGCATCGGGAGTAGGGCAAGAGACCCAGTACTTC
TRBV5-1	few	NA	TRBJ1-2	CASSFQGTTNYGYTF	TGCGCCAGCAGCTTCCAGGGAACGACTAACTATGGCTACACCTTC
TRBV7-2	few	NA	TRBJ2-1	CASSYHSAGASYNEQFF	TGTGCCAGCAGCTACCATTCCGCAGGGGCCTCCTACAATGAGCAGTTTTTC
TRBV20-1	NA	NA	TRBJ2-7	CSARGPRGQPYEQYF	TGCAGTGCTAGGGGGCCGAGGGGCCAGCCCTACGAGCAGTACTTC
TRBV7-2	NA	TRBD2	TRBJ2-1	CASSPFSVFRLAGNEQFF	TGTGCCAGCAGCCCTTTTTCGGTCTTTCGACTAGCGGGGAATGAGCAGTTCTTC
TRBV12-3/TRBV12-4	NA	TRBD1	TRBJ2-1	CASRWTGGSLDEQFF	TGTGCCAGCAGGTGGACAGGGGGCTCTCTGGATGAGCAGTTCTTC
TRBV20-1	NA	TRBD2	TRBJ2-3	CSAREGVAGGTDTQYF	TGCAGTGCTAGAGAGGGCGTAGCGGGGGGTACAGATACGCAGTATTTT
TRBV20-1	NA	NA	TRBJ1-4	CSARDEGQGNEKLFF	TGCAGTGCTAGAGATGAAGGGCAGGGGAATGAAAAACTGTTTTTT
TRBV7-8	NA	TRBD1	TRBJ1-1	CASSFDRVGTEAFF	TGTGCCAGCAGCTTTGACAGGGTGGGCACTGAAGCTTTCTTT
TRBV5-1	NA	NA	TRBJ1-4	CASSGGSVSEKLFF	TGCGCCAGCAGCGGGGGGAGTGTGAGCGAAAAACTGTTTTTT
TRBV27	NA	NA	TRBJ2-1	CASSLSLGLYNEQFF	TGTGCCAGCAGTTTATCCCTGGGACTGTACAATGAGCAGTTCTTC
TRBV29-1	NA	NA	TRBJ2-1	CSVGRDTYNEQFF	TGCAGCGTTGGGAGAGATACGTACAATGAGCAGTTCTTC
TRBV20-1	NA	TRBD2	TRBJ2-1	CSALYTGLAGGLREQFF	TGCAGTGCTCTTTACACGGGACTAGCGGGGGGGCTGAGGGAGCAGTTCTTC
TRBV12-3/TRBV12-4	few	NA	TRBJ1-2	CASSLGRSGVHGYTF	TGTGCCAGCAGTTTAGGGAGGTCAGGGGTCCATGGCTACACCTTC